The sample holds many counts of the clone carrying this T cell receptor (beta chain). Trimming pared 0 bases from V and 7 bases from J, leaving 11 bases between. The germline gives CDR1 SGHRS, CDR2 YFSETQ. The CDR3 spans 14 residues. The source material, RNA transcripts, was used to amplify TCR beta CDR3 regions. In the first-round RT-PCR of the TCR CDR3, the HTBI primer set was used. TCRdb passed the multiplex PCR reads through MiXCR, listing each CDR3 protein once. The table has 130,000 to 150,000 distinct CDR3 sequences, about 20% seen once. The source of the PBMCs was 10 ml of fresh peripheral blood. The entry originates in a study of T cells in Graves' hyperthyroidism and ophthalmopathy.

The source material was blood. This sequence joins TRBV5-1 and TRBJ1-5; no reliable D call. The origin of this receptor is a woman between 45 and 60 years old with Graves' hyperthyroidism that later progressed to Graves' ophthalmopathy. The CDR3 loop reads CASSLGETGQPQHF. The CDR3 DNA is TGCGCCAGCAGCTTGGGGGAGACTGGCCAGCCCCAGCATTTT.